The clone carrying this T cell receptor beta chain was seen ten or more times. Its specificity is unknown. This CDR3 is built from 15 residues. Germline lookup yields CDR1 SGHAT and CDR2 FQNNGV. V gave up 3 bases and J gave up 0 bases; unmatched junction bases: 4. The data belong to a study of early T cells in non-severe SARS-CoV-2 infection. Study background: The chains were unpaired, and the sequenced material was bulk RNA from unsorted whole blood.

The library protocol tagged individual cDNA molecules with unique molecular identifiers. TCRdb reanalysed the 5' RACE reads using MiXCR and keeps one entry per CDR3 protein. This repertoire shows some 30,000 distinct CDR3 sequences, around 5% found once; its top ten account for roughly 4.1%. Findings and caveats of the study: VDJdb-based matching was biased toward anti-spike CD8 responses and missed private and CD4 specificities.

The sequenced sample was whole blood. The receptor's source is an adult who was a healthcare worker with PCR-confirmed SARS-CoV-2 infection or an uninfected control (not recorded which). The chain has TRBV11-2 and TRBJ2-7, with TRBD2 identical over 8 bases. CDR3 nucleotide sequence: TGTGCCAGCAGCTTGACTAGCGAGAGCTCCTACGAGCAGTACTTC. The encoded protein is CASSLTSESSYEQYF.